This T cell receptor beta chain was sequenced during a study of blood T cell repertoires in COVID-19. Study background: Sources were T cells, B-cell-depleted T cells, or PBMCs; the material itself was cDNA or gDNA.

CDR1 and CDR2 from the germline V gene are SGDLS and YYNGEE. The CDR3 runs 18 residues. Germline trimming cut 0 bases from V and 7 bases from J; bases unmatched to any gene: 14. As processed by the authors: Nucleated cell counts were estimated from reference gene primer amplification. Assay: immunoSEQ multiplex PCR; the TCRdb copy retains only in-frame clones and omits some. The DNA was the basis for D and trimming; V, J and clone size are from that table. The sample lists 250,000 to 350,000 clones; under 90% were seen once. The chain couples TRBV9 to TRBJ2-1; the match to TRBD2 covers 9 bases. The receptor was derived from a woman under 40 with COVID-19, enrolled during active disease. Sequenced: peripheral blood. This CDR3 reads CASSVDPLAGGPMNEQFF. CDR3 in DNA: TGTGCCAGCAGCGTAGACCCTCTGGCGGGAGGGCCGATGAATGAGCAGTTCTTC.